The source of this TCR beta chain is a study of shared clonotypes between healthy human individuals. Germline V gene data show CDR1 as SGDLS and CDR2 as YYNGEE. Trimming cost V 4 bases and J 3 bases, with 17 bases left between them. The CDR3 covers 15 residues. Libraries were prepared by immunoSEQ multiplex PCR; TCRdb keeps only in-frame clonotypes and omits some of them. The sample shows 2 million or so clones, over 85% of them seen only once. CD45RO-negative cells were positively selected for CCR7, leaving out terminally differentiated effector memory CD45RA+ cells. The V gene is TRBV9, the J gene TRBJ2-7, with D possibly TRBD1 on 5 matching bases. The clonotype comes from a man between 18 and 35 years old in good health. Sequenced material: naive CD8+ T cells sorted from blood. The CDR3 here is CASSPATETNYEQYF. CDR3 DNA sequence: TGTGCCAGCAGCCCCGCGACAGAGACCAACTACGAGCAGTACTTC. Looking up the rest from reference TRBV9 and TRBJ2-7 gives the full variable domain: DSGVTQTPKHLITATGQRVTLRCSPRSGDLSVYWYQQSLDQGLQFLIQYYNGEERAKGNILERFSAQQFPDLHSELNLSSLELGDSALYFCASSPATETNYEQYFGPGTRLTVT.